The sequence of this TCR beta chain was determined in a study of T cell responses to AZD1222 COVID-19 vaccine. Overall study findings and caveats: The donor group comprised mostly white British people and more females; the analysis possibly underestimated clonal diversity. Nearly half of spike-specific TCRs reportedly target unmutated variant regions. Recipients of two AZD1222 doses showed rising Spike-specific TCR breadth and depth.

Comments on this clone: The antigen remains unidentified. This CDR3 is also generated by other DNA sequences in the sample.

This CDR3 comprises 14 residues. CDR1 and CDR2 from the germline V gene are SGDLS and YYNGEE. Between the trimmed V and J ends, which lost 2 bases and 0 bases, there was a span of 8 bases. Assay used: immunoSEQ multiplex PCR; TCRdb lists only in-frame clones, some missing. The data contain 150,000 to 180,000 clones, about 86% of them singletons. The sequence derives from an adult in good health. The rearrangement joins TRBV9 to TRBJ1-1; perhaps TRBD1 as D (5 bases). This specimen consisted of peripheral blood, obtained on day 0 of MenACWY control vaccination. CDR3 region: CASSVSGMNTEAFF. In DNA, the CDR3 is TGTGCCAGCAGCGTGTCAGGGATGAACACTGAAGCTTTCTTT.